This record looks at one T cell receptor (beta chain) sequence and its context. Its antigen is as yet unknown. This specimen belongs to a study of post-analysis software for immune sequencing data. Overall study findings and caveats: Strong co-clustering by F measure was seen for same-batch samples. Among roughly 5 TRBV segments more frequent in patients than controls were TRBV5-6, TRBV5-1 and TRBV20-1. In multiple sclerosis, normalized Chao1 diversity was significantly below that of controls.

Unique-molecular-identifier-tagged TCR beta cDNA libraries were used. There were about 0.95 to 11 million T cells, and 510,000 or so cDNA molecules came from them. TCRdb ran MiXCR on the PCR reads and lists one entry per CDR3 protein. The data contain about 540,000 distinct CDR3 sequences, about a third of them singletons. Germline CDR1 reads ENHRY; CDR2 reads SYGVKD. V lost 6 bases and J 1 base, leaving 9 bases between the germline ends. CDR3 length: 13 residues. This chain uses TRBV10-3 with TRBJ1-1; a weak D match, TRBD1 (5 bases). The receptor was isolated from a girl aged 2-17 years with multiple sclerosis. The sequencing sample was made of blood. The DNA of the CDR3 is TGTGCCATCAGCACACAGGAGAACACTGAAGCTTTCTTT. Protein sequence: CAISTQENTEAFF.